Sequencing of this T cell receptor beta chain was carried out in a study of PD-L1 blockade in urothelial cancer. Across the study: In the patient group, twenty-five of 29 were males with bladder-origin urothelial cancer. A median blood sample held roughly 150,000 T cells and about 83,000 unique TCRs.

Time point indicated: pretreatment peripheral blood. Per patient, between 1 and 8 samples were collected at pretreatment and on-treatment time points. Synthetic TCR analog templates were added to each PCR reaction. TCRdb's table, derived via immunoSEQ multiplex PCR, lists solely in-frame clones and lacks some. The sample includes about 30,000 clones, approximately 87% of them seen just once. Germline lookup yields CDR1 LGHNA and CDR2 YNFKEQ. The V segment lost 2 bases and the J segment 9 bases; nucleotides outside the gene matches: 11. This CDR3 is 16 amino acids long. The sample in question was PBMCs, obtained around atezolizumab (anti-PD-L1) treatment. The TCR originated in a man in his fifties or sixties with urothelial cancer. This rearrangement joins TRBV4-2 to TRBJ2-1, with 9 bases identical to TRBD2. CDR3 bases: TGTGCCAGCAGCCAACTAGCGGGATTGGGGTCTGGTGAGCAGTTCTTC. Residues: CASSQLAGLGSGEQFF.